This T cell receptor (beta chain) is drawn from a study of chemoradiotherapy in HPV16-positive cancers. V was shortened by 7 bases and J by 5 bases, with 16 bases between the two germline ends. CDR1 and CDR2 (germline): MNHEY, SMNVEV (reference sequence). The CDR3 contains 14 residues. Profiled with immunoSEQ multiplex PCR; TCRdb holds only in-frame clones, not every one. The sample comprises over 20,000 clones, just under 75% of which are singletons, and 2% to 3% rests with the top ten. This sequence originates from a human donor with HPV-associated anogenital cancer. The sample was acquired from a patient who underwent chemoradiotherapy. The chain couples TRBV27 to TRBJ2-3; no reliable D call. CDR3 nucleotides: TGTGCCAGCACCTCACCCCCGAGTTTAGATACGCAGTATTTT. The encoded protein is CASTSPPSLDTQYF.